This T cell receptor (beta chain) was recorded in a study of T cells in Graves' hyperthyroidism and ophthalmopathy. Study results and limitations: Most thyroid clonotypes that were expanded above 0.001 also turned up in blood.

This clonotype occurred a few times. What it binds is not known. The V end lost 1 base, the J end lost 3 bases, and 22 bases lay between the germline ends. CDR3 length: 19 amino acids. Germline V CDR1 and CDR2: SGHRS, YFSETQ. Authors of the study amplified TCR beta CDR3 regions from RNA transcripts. The study used the HTBI primer set for a first-round RT-PCR of the TCR CDR3. TCRdb independently ran MiXCR on the multiplex PCR reads; one entry per CDR3 protein. This table has some 300,000 distinct CDR3 sequences, about 15% appearing once. Each patient was aged 18 to 65 and had newly diagnosed hyperthyroidism of under 2 months' duration.

The sequence was obtained from a man aged 25-45 years with Graves' hyperthyroidism. The sequencing input was blood. The chain is built from TRBV5-1 and TRBJ2-2; the D call may be TRBD1 or TRBD2 (7 bases each). This CDR3 reads CASSLLAQGGLQHTGELFF. The CDR3 bases are TGCGCCAGCAGCTTGCTCGCTCAGGGGGGGCTCCAGCACACCGGGGAGCTGTTTTTT.